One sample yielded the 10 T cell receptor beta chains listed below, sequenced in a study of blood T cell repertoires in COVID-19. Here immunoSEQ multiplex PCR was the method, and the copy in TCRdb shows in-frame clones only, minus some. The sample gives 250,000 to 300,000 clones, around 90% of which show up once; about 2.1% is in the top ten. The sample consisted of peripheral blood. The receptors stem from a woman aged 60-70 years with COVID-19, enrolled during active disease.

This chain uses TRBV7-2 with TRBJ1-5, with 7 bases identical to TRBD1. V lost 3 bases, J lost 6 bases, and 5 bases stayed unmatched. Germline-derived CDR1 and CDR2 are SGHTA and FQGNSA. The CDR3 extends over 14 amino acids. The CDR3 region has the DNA TGTGCCAGCAGCTTCGACAGGGTTGGTCAGCCCCAGCATTTT. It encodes CASSFDRVGQPQHF.

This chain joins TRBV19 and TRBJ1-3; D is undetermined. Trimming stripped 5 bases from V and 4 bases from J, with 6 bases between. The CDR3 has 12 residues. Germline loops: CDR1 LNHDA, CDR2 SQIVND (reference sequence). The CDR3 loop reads CASSFSGNTIYF. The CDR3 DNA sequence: TGTGCCAGTAGTTTTTCGGGAAACACCATATATTTT.

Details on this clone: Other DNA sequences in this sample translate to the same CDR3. Here the CDR3 reads CASSIAGYSNQPQHF. For the CDR3, the DNA is TGTGCCAGTAGTATAGCAGGGTATAGCAATCAGCCCCAGCATTTT. This chain joins TRBV19 and TRBJ1-5, with a tentative D call TRBD1 (5 bases). Trimming removed 1 base at V and 0 bases at J, with 7 bases between. The CDR3 has 15 amino acids. Germline V lookup: CDR1 LNHDA, CDR2 SQIVND (reference sequence).

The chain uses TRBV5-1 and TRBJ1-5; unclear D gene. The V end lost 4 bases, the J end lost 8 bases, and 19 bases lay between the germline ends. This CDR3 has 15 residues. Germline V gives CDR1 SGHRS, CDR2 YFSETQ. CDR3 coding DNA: TGCGCCAGCAGCCTTAATACCGGGAGAGATGAGCCCCAGCATTTT. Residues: CASSLNTGRDEPQHF.

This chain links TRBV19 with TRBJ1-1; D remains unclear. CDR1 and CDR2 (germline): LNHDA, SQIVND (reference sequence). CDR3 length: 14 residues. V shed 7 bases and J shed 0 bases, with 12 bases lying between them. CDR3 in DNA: TGTGCCAGTAACAAAGGGAGGATGAACACTGAAGCTTTCTTT. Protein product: CASNKGRMNTEAFF.

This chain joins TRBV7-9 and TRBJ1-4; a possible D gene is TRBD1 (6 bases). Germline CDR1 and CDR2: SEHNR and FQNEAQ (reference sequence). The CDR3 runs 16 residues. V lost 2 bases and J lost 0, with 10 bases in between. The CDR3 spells CASSLRGGTTNEKLFF. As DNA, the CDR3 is TGTGCCAGCAGCTTACGAGGGGGTACAACTAATGAAAAACTGTTTTTT.

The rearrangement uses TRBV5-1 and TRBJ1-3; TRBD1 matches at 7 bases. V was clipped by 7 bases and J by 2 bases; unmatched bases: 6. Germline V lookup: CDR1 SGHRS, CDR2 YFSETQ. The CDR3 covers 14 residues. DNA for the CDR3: TGCGCCAGCTCGACAGGGAATGCTGGAAACACCATATATTTT. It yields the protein CASSTGNAGNTIYF.

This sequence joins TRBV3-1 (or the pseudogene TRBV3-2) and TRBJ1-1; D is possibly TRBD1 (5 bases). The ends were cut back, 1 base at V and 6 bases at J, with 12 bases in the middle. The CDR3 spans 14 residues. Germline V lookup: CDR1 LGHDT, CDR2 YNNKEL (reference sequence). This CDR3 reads CASSQGQNPAEAFF. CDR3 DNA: TGTGCCAGCAGCCAAGGACAGAATCCAGCTGAAGCTTTCTTT.

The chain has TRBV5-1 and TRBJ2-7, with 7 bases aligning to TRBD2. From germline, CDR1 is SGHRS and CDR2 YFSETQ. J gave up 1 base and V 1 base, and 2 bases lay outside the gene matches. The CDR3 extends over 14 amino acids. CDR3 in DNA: TGCGCCAGCAGCTTGACTAGCGCGTCCTACGAGCAGTACTTC. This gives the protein CASSLTSASYEQYF.

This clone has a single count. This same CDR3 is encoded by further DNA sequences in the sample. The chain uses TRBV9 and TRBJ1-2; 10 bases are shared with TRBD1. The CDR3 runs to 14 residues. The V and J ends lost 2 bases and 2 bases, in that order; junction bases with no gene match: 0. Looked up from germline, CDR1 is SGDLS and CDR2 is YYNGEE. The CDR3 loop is CASSVGQGNYGYTF. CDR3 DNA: TGTGCCAGCAGCGTGGGACAGGGGAACTATGGCTACACCTTC. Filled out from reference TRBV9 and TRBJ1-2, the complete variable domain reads DSGVTQTPKHLITATGQRVTLRCSPRSGDLSVYWYQQSLDQGLQFLIQYYNGEERAKGNILERFSAQQFPDLHSELNLSSLELGDSALYFCASSVGQGNYGYTFGSGTRLTVV.